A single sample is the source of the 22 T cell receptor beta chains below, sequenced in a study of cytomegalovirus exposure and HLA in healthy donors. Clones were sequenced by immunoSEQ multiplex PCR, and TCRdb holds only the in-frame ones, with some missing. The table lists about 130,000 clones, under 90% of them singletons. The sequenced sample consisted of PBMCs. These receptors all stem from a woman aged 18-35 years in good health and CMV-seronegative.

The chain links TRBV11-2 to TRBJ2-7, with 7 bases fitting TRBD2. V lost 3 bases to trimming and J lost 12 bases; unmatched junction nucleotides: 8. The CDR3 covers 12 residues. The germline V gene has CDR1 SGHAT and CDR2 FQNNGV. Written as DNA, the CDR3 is TGTGCCAGCAGCTTTTCCGTAGGCGGGGGGTACTTC. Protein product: CASSFSVGGGYF.

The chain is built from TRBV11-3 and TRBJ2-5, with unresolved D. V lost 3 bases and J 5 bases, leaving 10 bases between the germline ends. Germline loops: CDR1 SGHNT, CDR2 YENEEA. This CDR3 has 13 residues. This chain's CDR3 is CASSFLTAETQYF. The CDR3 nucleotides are TGTGCCAGCAGCTTCCTTACAGCCGAGACCCAGTACTTC.

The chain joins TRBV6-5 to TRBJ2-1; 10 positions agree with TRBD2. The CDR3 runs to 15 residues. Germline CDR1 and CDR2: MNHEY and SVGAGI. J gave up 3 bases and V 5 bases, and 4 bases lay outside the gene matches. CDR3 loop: CASSITSGIYNEQFF. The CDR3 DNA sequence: TGTGCCAGCAGTATAACTAGCGGGATCTACAATGAGCAGTTCTTC.

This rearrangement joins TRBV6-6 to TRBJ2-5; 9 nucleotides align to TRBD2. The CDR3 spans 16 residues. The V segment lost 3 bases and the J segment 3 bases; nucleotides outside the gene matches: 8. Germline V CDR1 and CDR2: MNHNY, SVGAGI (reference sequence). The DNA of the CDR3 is TGTGCCAGCAGTTATTATCGACTAGCGGAAAAAGAGACCCAGTACTTC. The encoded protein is CASSYYRLAEKETQYF.

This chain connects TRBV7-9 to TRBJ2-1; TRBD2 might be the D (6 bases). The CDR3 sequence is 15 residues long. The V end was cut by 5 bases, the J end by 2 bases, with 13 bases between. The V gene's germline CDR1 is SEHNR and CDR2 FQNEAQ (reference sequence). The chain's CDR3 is CASSPSGPPYNEQFF. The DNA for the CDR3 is TGTGCCAGCAGCCCAAGCGGGCCCCCCTACAATGAGCAGTTCTTC.

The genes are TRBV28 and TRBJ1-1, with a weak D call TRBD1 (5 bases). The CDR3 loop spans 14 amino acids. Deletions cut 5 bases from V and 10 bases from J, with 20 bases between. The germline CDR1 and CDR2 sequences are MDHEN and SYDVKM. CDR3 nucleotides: TGTGCCAGCAGTGGCACTTTGCAGGGCCCTGGAGCTTTCTTT. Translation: CASSGTLQGPGAFF. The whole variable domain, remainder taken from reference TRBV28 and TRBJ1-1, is DVKVTQSSRYLVKRTGEKVFLECVQDMDHENMFWYRQDPGLGLRLIYFSYDVKMKEKGDIPEGYSVSREKKERFSLILESASTNQTSMYLCASSGTLQGPGAFFGQGTRLTVV.

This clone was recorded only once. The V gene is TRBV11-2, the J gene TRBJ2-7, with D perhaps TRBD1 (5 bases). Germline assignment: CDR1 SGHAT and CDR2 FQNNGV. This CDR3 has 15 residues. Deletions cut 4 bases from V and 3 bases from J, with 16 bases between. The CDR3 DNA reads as TGTGCCAGCAGCTGGCAAGGGTTAGGGGACTACGAGCAGTACTTC. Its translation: CASSWQGLGDYEQYF.

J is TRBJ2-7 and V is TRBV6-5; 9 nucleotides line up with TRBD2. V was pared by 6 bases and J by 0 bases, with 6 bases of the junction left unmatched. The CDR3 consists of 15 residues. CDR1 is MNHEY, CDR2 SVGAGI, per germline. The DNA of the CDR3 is TGTGCCAGCAGCTCGACTAGCGGAAGCTCCTACGAGCAGTACTTC. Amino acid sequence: CASSSTSGSSYEQYF.

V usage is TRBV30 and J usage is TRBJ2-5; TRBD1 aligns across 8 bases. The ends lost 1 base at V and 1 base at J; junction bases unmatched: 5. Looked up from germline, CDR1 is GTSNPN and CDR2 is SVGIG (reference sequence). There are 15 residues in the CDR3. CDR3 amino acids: CAWSALGTGQETQYF. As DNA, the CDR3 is TGTGCCTGGAGTGCCCTCGGGACAGGCCAAGAGACCCAGTACTTC.

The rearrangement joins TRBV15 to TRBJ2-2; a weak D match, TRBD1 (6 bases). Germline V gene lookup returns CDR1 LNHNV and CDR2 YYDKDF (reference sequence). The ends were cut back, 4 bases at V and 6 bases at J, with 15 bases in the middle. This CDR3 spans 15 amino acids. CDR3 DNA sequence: TGTGCCACCAGCACTCACGCAGGGGCCTCCGGGGAGCTGTTTTTT. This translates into CATSTHAGASGELFF.

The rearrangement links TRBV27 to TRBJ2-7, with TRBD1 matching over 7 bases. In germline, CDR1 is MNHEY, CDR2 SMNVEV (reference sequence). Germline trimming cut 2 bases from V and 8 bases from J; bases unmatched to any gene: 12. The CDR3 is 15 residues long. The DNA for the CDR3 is TGTGCCAGCAGTTTAGCCGGGACAGCACCCCAGCAGCAGTACTTC. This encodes CASSLAGTAPQQQYF.

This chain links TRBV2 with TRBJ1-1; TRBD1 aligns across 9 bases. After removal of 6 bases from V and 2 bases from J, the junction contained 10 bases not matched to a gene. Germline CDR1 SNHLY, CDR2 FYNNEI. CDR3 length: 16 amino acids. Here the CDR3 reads CASSGDRAVINTEAFF. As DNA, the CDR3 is TGTGCCAGCAGCGGGGACAGGGCCGTCATAAACACTGAAGCTTTCTTT.

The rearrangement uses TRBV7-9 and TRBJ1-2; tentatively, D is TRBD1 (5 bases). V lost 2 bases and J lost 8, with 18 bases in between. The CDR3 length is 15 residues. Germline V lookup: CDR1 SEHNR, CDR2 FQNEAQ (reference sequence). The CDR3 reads CASSLYFFQGVGYTF. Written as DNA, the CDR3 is TGTGCCAGCAGCTTATATTTTTTCCAGGGTGTCGGCTACACCTTC.

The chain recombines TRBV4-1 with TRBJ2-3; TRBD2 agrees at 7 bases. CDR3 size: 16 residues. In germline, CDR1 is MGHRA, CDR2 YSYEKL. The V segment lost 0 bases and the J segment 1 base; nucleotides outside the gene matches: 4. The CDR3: CASSQEERGGTDTQYF. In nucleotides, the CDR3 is TGCGCCAGCAGCCAAGAGGAGCGGGGAGGCACAGATACGCAGTATTTT.

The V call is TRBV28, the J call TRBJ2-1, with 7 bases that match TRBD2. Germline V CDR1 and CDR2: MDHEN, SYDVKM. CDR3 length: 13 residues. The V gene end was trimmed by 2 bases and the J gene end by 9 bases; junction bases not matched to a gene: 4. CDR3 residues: CASSLAGVIEQFF. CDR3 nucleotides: TGTGCCAGCAGTTTAGCGGGAGTGATTGAGCAGTTCTTC.

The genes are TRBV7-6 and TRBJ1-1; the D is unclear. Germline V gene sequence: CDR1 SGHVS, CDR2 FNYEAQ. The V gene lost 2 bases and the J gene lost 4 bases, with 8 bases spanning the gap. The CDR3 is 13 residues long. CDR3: CASSLTPGTEAFF. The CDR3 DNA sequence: TGTGCCAGCAGCTTAACTCCGGGCACTGAAGCTTTCTTT.

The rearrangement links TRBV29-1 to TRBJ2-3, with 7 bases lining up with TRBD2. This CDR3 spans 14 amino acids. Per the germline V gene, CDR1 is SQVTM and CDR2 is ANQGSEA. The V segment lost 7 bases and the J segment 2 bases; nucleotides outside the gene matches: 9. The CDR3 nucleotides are TGCAGCGCCCGGGGAGGGGTATCCACAGATACGCAGTATTTT. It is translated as CSARGGVSTDTQYF.

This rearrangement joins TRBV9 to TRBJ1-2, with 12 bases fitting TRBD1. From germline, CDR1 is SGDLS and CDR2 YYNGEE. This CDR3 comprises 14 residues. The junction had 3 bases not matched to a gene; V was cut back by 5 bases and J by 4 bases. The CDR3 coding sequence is TGTGCCAGCAGTAAGGGACAGGGGGCCTATGGCTACACCTTC. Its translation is CASSKGQGAYGYTF.

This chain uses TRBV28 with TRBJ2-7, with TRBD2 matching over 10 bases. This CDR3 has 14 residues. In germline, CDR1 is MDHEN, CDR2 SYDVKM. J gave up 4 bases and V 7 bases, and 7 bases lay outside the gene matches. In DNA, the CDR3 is TGTGCCAGCATCCCGGGACTAGCGCCTTACGAGCAGTACTTC. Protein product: CASIPGLAPYEQYF.

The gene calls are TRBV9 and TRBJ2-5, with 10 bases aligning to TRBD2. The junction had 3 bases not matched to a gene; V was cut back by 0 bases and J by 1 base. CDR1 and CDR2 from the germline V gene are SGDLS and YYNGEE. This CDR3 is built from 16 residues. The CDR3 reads CASSVEAGGPQETQYF. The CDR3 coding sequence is TGTGCCAGCAGCGTAGAAGCGGGAGGGCCCCAAGAGACCCAGTACTTC.

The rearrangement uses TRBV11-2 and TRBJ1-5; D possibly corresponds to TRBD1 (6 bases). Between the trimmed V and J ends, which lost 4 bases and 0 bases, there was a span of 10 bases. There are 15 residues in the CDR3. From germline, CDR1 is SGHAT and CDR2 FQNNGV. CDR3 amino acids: CASSSGQNSNQPQHF. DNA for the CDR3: TGTGCCAGCAGCTCGGGACAAAATAGCAATCAGCCCCAGCATTTT.

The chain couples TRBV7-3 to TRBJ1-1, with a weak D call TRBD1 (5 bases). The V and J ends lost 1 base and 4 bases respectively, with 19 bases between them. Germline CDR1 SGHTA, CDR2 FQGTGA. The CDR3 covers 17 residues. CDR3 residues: CASSLNSMGQGGTEAFF. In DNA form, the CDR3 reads TGTGCCAGCAGCTTAAACTCAATGGGGCAGGGTGGCACTGAAGCTTTCTTT. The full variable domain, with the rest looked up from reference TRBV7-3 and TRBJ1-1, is GAGVSQTPSNKVTEKGKYVELRCDPISGHTALYWYRQSLGQGPEFLIYFQGTGAADDSGLPNDRFFAVRPEGSVSTLKIQRTERGDSAVYLCASSLNSMGQGGTEAFFGQGTRLTVV.